A single sample is the source of the 32 T cell receptor beta chains below, sequenced in a study of blood T cell repertoires in COVID-19. Assay: immunoSEQ multiplex PCR; the TCRdb copy retains only in-frame clones and omits some. The data hold roughly 290,000 clones, with more than 80% observed a single time. Sequenced material: peripheral blood. These receptors were collected from a woman aged 30 to 39 with COVID-19, enrolled during active disease.

This chain connects TRBV4-1 to TRBJ2-2; a weak D match, TRBD2 (6 bases). There are 17 residues in the CDR3. V shed 4 bases and J shed 7 bases, with 22 bases lying between them. Germline CDR1 MGHRA, CDR2 YSYEKL. The CDR3 spells CASSPFQARRELGELFF. The CDR3, as DNA: TGCGCCAGCAGCCCCTTCCAAGCGCGTCGGGAGCTCGGGGAGCTGTTTTTT.

J is TRBJ1-2 and V is TRBV4-1; TRBD1 might be the D (5 bases). CDR1 and CDR2 (germline): MGHRA, YSYEKL. This CDR3 comprises 14 residues. Trimming removed 3 bases at V and 4 bases at J, with 12 bases between. The CDR3 reads CASSHPGRIYGYTF. The DNA for the CDR3 is TGCGCCAGCAGCCACCCAGGGCGGATCTATGGCTACACCTTC.

This chain uses TRBV3-1 (or the pseudogene TRBV3-2) with TRBJ1-5, with D tentatively TRBD1 (5 bases). The CDR3 spans 15 residues. Trimming took off 4 bases at V and 2 bases at J, with 12 bases between the two ends. Germline V lookup: CDR1 LGHDT, CDR2 YNNKEL (reference sequence). CDR3 in DNA: TGTGCCAGCAGCCCCGACAGAGGACGCAATCAGCCCCAGCATTTT. Residues: CASSPDRGRNQPQHF.

The chain employs TRBV6-5 and TRBJ2-5; tentative D call: TRBD1 (6 bases). Deletions cut 8 bases from V and 10 bases from J, with 23 bases between. Germline V gene data show CDR1 as MNHEY and CDR2 as SVGAGI. The CDR3 extends over 14 amino acids. DNA for the CDR3: TGTGCCAGCCGCATGGGGCAGGGGCCTTGGGGCCAGTACTTC. Translation gives CASRMGQGPWGQYF.

J is TRBJ2-1 and V is TRBV24-1; a weak D match, TRBD2 (6 bases). V shed 6 bases and J shed 0 bases, with 14 bases lying between them. This CDR3 contains 16 residues. The germline V gene encodes CDR1 KGHDR and CDR2 SFDVKD. CDR3 coding DNA: TGTGCCACCAGTAAAGGGACTTTTAGCTCCTACAATGAGCAGTTCTTC. Its translation is CATSKGTFSSYNEQFF.

This rearrangement joins TRBV24-1 to TRBJ2-1, with D possibly matching TRBD2 (5 bases). Germline V gene data show CDR1 as KGHDR and CDR2 as SFDVKD. Trimming removed 5 bases at V and 8 bases at J, with 21 bases between. The CDR3 runs to 16 residues. The DNA of the CDR3 is TGTGCCACCAGTGCCATCTGGGGTGGAGGCTCCGATGAGCAGTTCTTC. Its protein product is CATSAIWGGGSDEQFF.

The rearrangement uses TRBV28 and TRBJ2-7; 10 positions agree with TRBD2. CDR1 is MDHEN and CDR2 is SYDVKM in the germline V gene. With V trimmed by 5 bases and J by 3 bases, 7 bases remained unmatched. The CDR3 is 15 residues long. Here the CDR3 DNA reads TGTGCCAGCAGTAAAGCGGGAGGGCTCAGCTACGAGCAGTACTTC. It is translated as CASSKAGGLSYEQYF.

This chain links TRBV18 with TRBJ1-5; D is undetermined. Germline CDR1 is KGHSH and CDR2 is LQKENI. Trimming left V 3 bases short and J 0 bases short, with 12 bases between. CDR3 length: 16 residues. The CDR3 nucleotides read TGTGCCAGCTCACCGGGTCAGGCTGTTAGCAATCAGCCCCAGCATTTT. Protein: CASSPGQAVSNQPQHF.

The gene calls are TRBV28 and TRBJ1-6, with TRBD1 identical over 9 bases. V was pared by 6 bases and J by 10 bases, with 10 bases of the junction left unmatched. CDR3 length: 15 residues. Germline CDR1 and CDR2: MDHEN and SYDVKM. CDR3: CASSPPGQGKSPLHF. Written as DNA, the CDR3 is TGTGCCAGCAGCCCTCCGGGACAGGGTAAATCACCCCTCCACTTT. Combining the CDR3 with reference TRBV28 and TRBJ1-6 gives the whole variable domain DVKVTQSSRYLVKRTGEKVFLECVQDMDHENMFWYRQDPGLGLRLIYFSYDVKMKEKGDIPEGYSVSREKKERFSLILESASTNQTSMYLCASSPPGQGKSPLHFGNGTRLTVT.

The J gene is TRBJ1-6, the V gene TRBV6-5; 9 bases are a match to TRBD1. The CDR3 consists of 14 residues. V lost 7 bases to trimming and J lost 9 bases; unmatched junction nucleotides: 7. Germline V CDR1 and CDR2: MNHEY, SVGAGI. The CDR3 sequence: CASIRTGEISPLHF. CDR3 DNA sequence: TGTGCCAGCATAAGGACAGGGGAGATTTCACCCCTCCACTTT.

This clone was counted a few times. The chain is built from TRBV15 and TRBJ1-4; 11 positions match TRBD1. Trimming cost V 2 bases and J 7 bases; bases outside gene matches: 12. Germline loops: CDR1 LNHNV, CDR2 YYDKDF (reference sequence). The CDR3 loop spans 18 amino acids. The chain's CDR3 is CATSRQRGTGGFGEKLFF. The CDR3 region has the DNA TGTGCCACCAGCAGACAAAGGGGGACAGGGGGATTTGGTGAAAAACTGTTTTTT. Together with reference TRBV15 and TRBJ1-4, the CDR3 gives the full variable domain: DAMVIQNPRYQVTQFGKPVTLSCSQTLNHNVMYWYQQKSSQAPKLLFHYYDKDFNNEADTPDNFQSRRPNTSFCFLDIRSPGLGDTAMYLCATSRQRGTGGFGEKLFFGSGTQLSVL.

Only a few counts were recorded for this clone. The gene calls are TRBV7-9 and TRBJ2-4, with D possibly TRBD2 on 5 matching bases. CDR1 and CDR2 from the germline V gene are SEHNR and FQNEAQ (reference sequence). V gave up 5 bases and J gave up 8 bases, with 16 bases separating them. CDR3 length equals 14 residues. CDR3 DNA: TGTGCCAGCAGCCTCGGACTCCCCTTCGACATTCAGTACTTC. This codes for CASSLGLPFDIQYF.

CDR3 in amino acids: CSVAGPAPWNTF. As DNA, the CDR3 is TGCAGCGTTGCAGGGCCAGCCCCTTGGAACACCTTC. J is TRBJ1-2 and V is TRBV29-1, with D perhaps TRBD1 (5 bases). Looked up from germline, CDR1 is SQVTM and CDR2 is ANQGSEA. There are 12 residues in the CDR3. V gave up 4 bases and J gave up 12 bases, with 18 bases separating them.

The chain's CDR3 is CASSLVGQPTDTQYF. In DNA form, the CDR3 reads TGTGCCAGCAGCTTAGTTGGGCAGCCCACAGATACGCAGTATTTT. The V gene is TRBV7-2, the J gene TRBJ2-3, with D hard to call. The germline V gene has CDR1 SGHTA and CDR2 FQGNSA. The CDR3 totals 15 residues. The V and J ends lost 1 base and 2 bases respectively, with 10 bases between them. The whole variable domain, remainder taken from reference TRBV7-2 and TRBJ2-3, is GAGVSQSPSNKVTEKGKDVELRCDPISGHTALYWYRQSLGQGLEFLIYFQGNSAPDKSGLPSDRFSAERTGGSVSTLTIQRTQQEDSAVYLCASSLVGQPTDTQYFGPGTRLTVL.

The table lists this clone with a count of one. J is TRBJ2-5 and V is TRBV5-6; no clear D gene. Germline V CDR1 and CDR2: SGHDT, YYEEEE. There are 13 residues in the CDR3. The V gene lost 0 bases and the J gene lost 0 bases, with 3 bases spanning the gap. The chain's CDR3 is CASSLAYQETQYF. The DNA of the CDR3 is TGTGCCAGCAGCTTGGCTTACCAAGAGACCCAGTACTTC. Together with reference TRBV5-6 and TRBJ2-5, the CDR3 gives the full variable domain: DAGVTQSPTHLIKTRGQQVTLRCSPKSGHDTVSWYQQALGQGPQFIFQYYEEEERQRGNFPDRFSGHQFPNYSSELNVNALLLGDSALYLCASSLAYQETQYFGPGTRLLVL.

V usage is TRBV4-2 and J usage is TRBJ2-3; a weak D match, TRBD1 (6 bases). Trimming stripped 0 bases from V and 2 bases from J, with 9 bases between. CDR1 is LGHNA and CDR2 is YNFKEQ in the germline V gene. The CDR3 covers 15 residues. This CDR3 is CASSQENRATDTQYF. The CDR3 DNA reads as TGTGCCAGCAGCCAAGAAAACAGGGCCACAGATACGCAGTATTTT.

The chain couples TRBV7-2 to TRBJ1-5; a weak D match, TRBD1 (5 bases). The germline gives CDR1 SGHTA, CDR2 FQGNSA. The germline V and J ends were trimmed by 1 base and 5 bases, with 9 bases remaining between them. The CDR3 runs to 14 residues. This chain's CDR3 is CASSLGQNYQPQHF. The CDR3 coding sequence is TGTGCCAGCAGCTTAGGACAGAACTATCAGCCCCAGCATTTT.

The chain carries TRBV15 and TRBJ2-1; D is ambiguous. This CDR3 is built from 16 residues. Looked up from germline, CDR1 is LNHNV and CDR2 is YYDKDF (reference sequence). Trimming left V 1 base short and J 0 bases short, with 10 bases between. In DNA form, the CDR3 reads TGTGCCACCAGCAGAGTGGCGGCTAGCTCCTACAATGAGCAGTTCTTC. Translating it yields CATSRVAASSYNEQFF.

The chain couples TRBV7-8 to TRBJ1-2, with 7 bases lining up with TRBD1. CDR3 length equals 13 residues. CDR1 and CDR2 (germline): SGHVS, FQNEAQ. V lost 2 bases and J lost 8; bases outside the gene matches: 5. CDR3 sequence: CASSLHPDRGYTF. DNA for the CDR3: TGTGCCAGCAGCTTACACCCGGACAGGGGCTACACCTTC.

The chain carries TRBV11-1 and TRBJ2-1, with D possibly matching TRBD1 (8 bases). Trimming removed 4 bases from V and 3 bases from J, with 13 bases in between. Germline CDR1 and CDR2: SGHAT and FQDESV (reference sequence). The CDR3 runs 15 residues. The CDR3 spells CASSSGGGSYNEQFF. The DNA for the CDR3 is TGTGCCAGCAGCTCAGGGGGCGGGAGCTACAATGAGCAGTTCTTC.

The chain employs TRBV11-2 and TRBJ2-5, with a possible D match to TRBD2 (7 bases). The CDR3 is made up of 15 amino acids. The germline V gene has CDR1 SGHAT and CDR2 FQNNGV. Trimming shortened V by 1 base and J by 5 bases, and 14 bases separated the two germline ends. CDR3 sequence reads: CASSLVGGVEETQYF. In DNA form, the CDR3 reads TGTGCCAGCAGCTTAGTAGGGGGGGTAGAGGAGACCCAGTACTTC. The complete variable domain, with remaining parts taken from reference TRBV11-2 and TRBJ2-5, reads EAGVAQSPRYKIIEKRQSVAFWCNPISGHATLYWYQQILGQGPKLLIQFQNNGVVDDSQLPKDRFSAERLKGVDSTLKIQPAKLEDSAVYLCASSLVGGVEETQYFGPGTRLLVL.

The J gene is TRBJ2-5, the V gene TRBV19, with TRBD1 matching 11 bases. Germline values: CDR1 LNHDA, CDR2 SQIVND (reference sequence). The junction had 13 bases not matched to a gene; V was cut back by 4 bases and J by 3 bases. This CDR3 is built from 18 residues. The CDR3 here is CASSRLKRTGGREETQYF. DNA of the CDR3: TGTGCCAGTAGTAGACTGAAACGGACAGGGGGCAGGGAAGAGACCCAGTACTTC.

There are a few counts of this clone. This rearrangement joins TRBV21-1 to TRBJ2-1; the table's D call, TRBD1, was not checked against the DNA. TRBV21-1 is designated a pseudogene. CDR3 length: 17 residues. This CDR3 reads CASSKGPRVSGQGEQFF. The CDR3 nucleotides are TGTGCCAGCAGCAAAGGACCTAGGGTTTCGGGTCAGGGTGAGCAGTTCTTC.

V usage is TRBV5-5 and J usage is TRBJ1-3, with D possibly TRBD1 on 6 matching bases. Germline V gene sequence: CDR1 SGHKS, CDR2 YYEKEE (reference sequence). The CDR3 is 14 residues long. The V gene lost 2 bases and the J gene lost 2 bases, with 8 bases spanning the gap. The CDR3 coding sequence is TGTGCCAGCAGCTTACAGGGAGCTGGAAACACCATATATTTT. Protein: CASSLQGAGNTIYF.

This chain joins TRBV6-6 and TRBJ2-5; the match to TRBD2 covers 13 bases. There are 11 residues in the CDR3. Germline V gene data show CDR1 as MNHNY and CDR2 as SVGAGI (reference sequence). This CDR3 reads CAGTSGATQYF. DNA for the CDR3: TGTGCGGGGACTAGCGGGGCGACCCAGTACTTC.

This chain joins TRBV5-6 and TRBJ1-2; perhaps TRBD1 as D (6 bases). V lost 3 bases to trimming and J lost 4 bases, with 16 bases between them. The CDR3 covers 15 residues. Germline CDR1 reads SGHDT; CDR2 reads YYEEEE. CDR3: CASSSRQAQPYGYTF. The CDR3 region has the DNA TGTGCCAGCAGCTCCCGACAGGCGCAACCCTATGGCTACACCTTC.

The chain has TRBV28 and TRBJ1-2; D gene ambiguous. Trimming took 8 bases from V and 3 from J, leaving 13 bases between them. The CDR3 totals 13 residues. The germline V gene encodes CDR1 MDHEN and CDR2 SYDVKM. The CDR3 spells CASRGEAYYGYTF. The CDR3 DNA reads TGTGCCAGCCGCGGGGAGGCCTACTATGGCTACACCTTC.

This clone was seen only a few times. The chain combines TRBV7-9 with TRBJ1-2; TRBD1 aligns across 9 bases. Germline lookup yields CDR1 SEHNR and CDR2 FQNEAQ (reference sequence). J lost 4 bases, V lost 3 bases, and 0 bases had no gene match. There are 13 residues in the CDR3. CDR3 residues: CASSLTGGYGYTF. Here the CDR3 DNA reads TGTGCCAGCAGCTTGACAGGGGGCTATGGCTACACCTTC. Variable domain in full (rest from reference TRBV7-9 and TRBJ1-2): DTGVSQNPRHKITKRGQNVTFRCDPISEHNRLYWYRQTLGQGPEFLTYFQNEAQLEKSRLLSDRFSAERPKGSFSTLEIQRTEQGDSAMYLCASSLTGGYGYTFGSGTRLTVV.

This clone was detected once. V usage is TRBV28 and J usage is TRBJ2-5, with 7 bases matching TRBD2. V lost 2 bases to trimming and J lost 5 bases; unmatched junction nucleotides: 8. The CDR3 contains 15 residues. Per germline, CDR1 MDHEN and CDR2 SYDVKM. This chain's CDR3 is CASSLEGGSWETQYF. In DNA, the CDR3 is TGTGCCAGCAGTTTAGAAGGCGGGAGCTGGGAGACCCAGTACTTC. Using reference TRBV28 and TRBJ2-5 for the parts outside the CDR3, the full variable domain is DVKVTQSSRYLVKRTGEKVFLECVQDMDHENMFWYRQDPGLGLRLIYFSYDVKMKEKGDIPEGYSVSREKKERFSLILESASTNQTSMYLCASSLEGGSWETQYFGPGTRLLVL.

CDR3 DNA sequence: TGCGCCAGCAGCCAAAGACTGTTGGAGACCCAGTACTTC. Encoded protein: CASSQRLLETQYF. J is TRBJ2-5 and V is TRBV4-1; D gene unclear. Trimming shortened V by 2 bases and J by 5 bases, and 9 bases separated the two germline ends. The CDR3 extends over 13 amino acids. Germline assignment: CDR1 MGHRA and CDR2 YSYEKL.

The chain couples TRBV7-6 to TRBJ2-1, with 10 bases aligning to TRBD2. V was pared by 3 bases and J by 9 bases, with 5 bases of the junction left unmatched. The germline gives CDR1 SGHVS, CDR2 FNYEAQ. The CDR3 sequence is 14 residues long. CDR3 coding DNA: TGTGCCAGCAGCTTGCCTAGCGGGAGAGGTGAGCAGTTCTTC. As protein: CASSLPSGRGEQFF.

The chain uses TRBV2 and TRBJ1-1; 9 bases align to TRBD1. Germline V CDR1 and CDR2: SNHLY, FYNNEI. Trimming at V came to 9 bases and at J to 5 bases, leaving 4 bases not matched to a gene. CDR3 length: 12 residues. CDR3 sequence: CASRQGVTEAFF. The CDR3, as DNA: TGTGCCAGTCGACAGGGGGTGACTGAAGCTTTCTTT.